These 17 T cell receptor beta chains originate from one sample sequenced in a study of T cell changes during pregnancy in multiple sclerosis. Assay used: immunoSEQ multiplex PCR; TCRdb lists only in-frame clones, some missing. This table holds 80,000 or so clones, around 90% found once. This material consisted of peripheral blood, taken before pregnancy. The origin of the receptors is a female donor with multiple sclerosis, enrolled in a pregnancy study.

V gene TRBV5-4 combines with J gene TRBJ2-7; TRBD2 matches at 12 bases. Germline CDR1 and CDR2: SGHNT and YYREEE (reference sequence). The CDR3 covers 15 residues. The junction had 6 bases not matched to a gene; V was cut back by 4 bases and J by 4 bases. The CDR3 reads CASSPSGRAKYEQYF. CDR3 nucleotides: TGTGCCAGCAGCCCTAGCGGGAGGGCCAAATACGAGCAGTACTTC.

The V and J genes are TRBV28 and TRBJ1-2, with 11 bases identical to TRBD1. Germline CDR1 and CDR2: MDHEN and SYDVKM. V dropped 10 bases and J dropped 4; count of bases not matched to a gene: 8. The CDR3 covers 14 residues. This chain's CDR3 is CATETGTGGYGYTF. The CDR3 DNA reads TGTGCCACGGAAACCGGGACAGGGGGCTATGGCTACACCTTC.

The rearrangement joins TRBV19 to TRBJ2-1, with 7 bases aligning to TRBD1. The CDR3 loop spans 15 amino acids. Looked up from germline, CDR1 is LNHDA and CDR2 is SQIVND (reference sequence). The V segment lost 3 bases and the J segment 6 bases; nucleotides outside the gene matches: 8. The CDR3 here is CASSITAGGPNEQFF. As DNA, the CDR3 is TGTGCCAGTAGTATTACGGCAGGGGGTCCCAATGAGCAGTTCTTC.

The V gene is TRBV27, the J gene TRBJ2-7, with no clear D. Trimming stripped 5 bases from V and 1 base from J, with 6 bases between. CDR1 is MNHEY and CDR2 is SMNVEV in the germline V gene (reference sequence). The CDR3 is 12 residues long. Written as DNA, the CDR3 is TGTGCCAGCAGTCCTCCTTCCTACGAGCAGTACTTC. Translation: CASSPPSYEQYF.

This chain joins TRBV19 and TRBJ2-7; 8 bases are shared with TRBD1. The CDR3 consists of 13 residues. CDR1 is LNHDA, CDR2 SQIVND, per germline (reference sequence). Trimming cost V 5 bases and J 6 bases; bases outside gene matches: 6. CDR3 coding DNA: TGTGCCAGTAGTTTCAGGGACAGGACCGAGCAGTACTTC. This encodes CASSFRDRTEQYF.

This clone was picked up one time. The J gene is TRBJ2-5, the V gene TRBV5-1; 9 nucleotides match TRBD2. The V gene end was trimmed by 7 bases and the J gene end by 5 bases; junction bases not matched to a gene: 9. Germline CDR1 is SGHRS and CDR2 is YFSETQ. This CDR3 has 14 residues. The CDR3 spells CASAQTSGRETQYF. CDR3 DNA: TGCGCCAGCGCCCAGACTAGCGGACGGGAGACCCAGTACTTC.

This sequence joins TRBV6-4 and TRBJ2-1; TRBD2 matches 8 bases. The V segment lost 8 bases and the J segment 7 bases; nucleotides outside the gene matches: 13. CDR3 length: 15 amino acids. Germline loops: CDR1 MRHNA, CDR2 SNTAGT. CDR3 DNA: TGTGCCAGCGCACCCACAGCGGGAGAGGGAAATGAGCAGTTCTTC. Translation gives CASAPTAGEGNEQFF.

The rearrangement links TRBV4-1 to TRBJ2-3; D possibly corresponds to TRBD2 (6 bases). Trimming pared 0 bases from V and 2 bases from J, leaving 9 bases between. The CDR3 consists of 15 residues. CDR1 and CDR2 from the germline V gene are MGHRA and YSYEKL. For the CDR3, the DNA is TGCGCCAGCAGCCAAGAGGAGCGGGCCACAGATACGCAGTATTTT. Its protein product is CASSQEERATDTQYF.

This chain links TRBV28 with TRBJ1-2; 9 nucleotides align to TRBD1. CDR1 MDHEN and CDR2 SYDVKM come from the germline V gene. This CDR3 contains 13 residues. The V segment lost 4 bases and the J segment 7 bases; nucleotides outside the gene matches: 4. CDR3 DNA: TGTGCCAGCAGTTCGGGACAGGGATCTGGCTACACCTTC. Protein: CASSSGQGSGYTF.

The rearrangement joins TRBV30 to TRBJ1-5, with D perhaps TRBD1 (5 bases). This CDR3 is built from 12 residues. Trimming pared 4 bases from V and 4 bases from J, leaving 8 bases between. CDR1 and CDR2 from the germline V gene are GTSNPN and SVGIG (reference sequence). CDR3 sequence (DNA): TGTGCCTGGAAAGGGGCGAATCAGCCCCAGCATTTT. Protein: CAWKGANQPQHF.

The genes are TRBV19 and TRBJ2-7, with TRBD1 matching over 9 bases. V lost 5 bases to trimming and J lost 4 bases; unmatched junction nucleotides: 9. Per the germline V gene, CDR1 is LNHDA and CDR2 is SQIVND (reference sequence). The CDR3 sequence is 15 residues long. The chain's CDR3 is CASSRTGQGRYEQYF. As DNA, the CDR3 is TGTGCCAGTAGTCGGACGGGACAGGGTCGATACGAGCAGTACTTC.

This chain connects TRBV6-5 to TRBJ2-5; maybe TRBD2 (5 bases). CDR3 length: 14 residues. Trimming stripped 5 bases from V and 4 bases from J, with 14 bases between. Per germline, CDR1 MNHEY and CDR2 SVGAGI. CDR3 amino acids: CASSKDLWGETQYF. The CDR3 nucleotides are TGTGCCAGCAGTAAGGACTTATGGGGAGAGACCCAGTACTTC.

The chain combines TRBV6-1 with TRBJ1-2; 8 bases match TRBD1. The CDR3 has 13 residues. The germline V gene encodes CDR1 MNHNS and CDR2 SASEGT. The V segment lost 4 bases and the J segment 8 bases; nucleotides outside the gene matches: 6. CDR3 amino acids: CASSVKQGGGYTF. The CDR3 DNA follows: TGTGCCAGCAGTGTCAAACAGGGGGGCGGCTACACCTTC.

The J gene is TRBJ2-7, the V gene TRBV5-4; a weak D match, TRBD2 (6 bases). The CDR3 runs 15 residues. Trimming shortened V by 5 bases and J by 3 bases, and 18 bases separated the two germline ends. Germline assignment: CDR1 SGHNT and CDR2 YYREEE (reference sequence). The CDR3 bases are TGTGCCAGCAGATCCTTAGCGGACTATTACTACGAGCAGTACTTC. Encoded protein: CASRSLADYYYEQYF.

CDR3: CASTRAEDTDTQYF. The CDR3 DNA reads TGTGCCAGCACAAGAGCGGAGGACACAGATACGCAGTATTTT. V is TRBV7-9 and J is TRBJ2-3, with D possibly being TRBD2 (5 bases). This CDR3 is built from 14 residues. Germline values: CDR1 SEHNR, CDR2 FQNEAQ (reference sequence). V was trimmed by 7 bases and J by 2 bases, leaving 13 bases between them.

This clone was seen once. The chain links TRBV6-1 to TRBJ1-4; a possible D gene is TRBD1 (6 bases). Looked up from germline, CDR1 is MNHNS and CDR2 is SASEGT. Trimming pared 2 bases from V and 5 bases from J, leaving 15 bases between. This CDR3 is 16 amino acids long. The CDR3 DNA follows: TGTGCCAGCAGTGAATCCGGGGGGCTCCTGAATGAAAAACTGTTTTTT. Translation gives CASSESGGLLNEKLFF.

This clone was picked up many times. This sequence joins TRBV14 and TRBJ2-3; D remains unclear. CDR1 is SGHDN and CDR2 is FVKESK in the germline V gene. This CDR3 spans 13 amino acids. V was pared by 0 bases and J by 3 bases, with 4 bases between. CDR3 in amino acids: CASSQDRTDTQYF. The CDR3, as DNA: TGTGCCAGCAGCCAAGATAGAACAGATACGCAGTATTTT.